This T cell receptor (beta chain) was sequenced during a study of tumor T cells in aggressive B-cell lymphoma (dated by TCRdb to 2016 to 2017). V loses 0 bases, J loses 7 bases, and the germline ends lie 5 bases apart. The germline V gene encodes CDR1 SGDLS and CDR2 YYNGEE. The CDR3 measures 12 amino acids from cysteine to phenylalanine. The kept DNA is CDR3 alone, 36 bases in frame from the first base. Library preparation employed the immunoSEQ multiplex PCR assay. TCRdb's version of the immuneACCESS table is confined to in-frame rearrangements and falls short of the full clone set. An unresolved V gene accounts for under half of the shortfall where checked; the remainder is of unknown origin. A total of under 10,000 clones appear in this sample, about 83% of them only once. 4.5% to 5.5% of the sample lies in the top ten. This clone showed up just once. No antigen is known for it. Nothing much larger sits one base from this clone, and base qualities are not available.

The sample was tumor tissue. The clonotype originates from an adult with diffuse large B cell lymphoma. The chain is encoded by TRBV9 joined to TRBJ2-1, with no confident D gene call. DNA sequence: TGTGCCAGCAGCGTAGGGCTGAATGAGCAGTTCTTC. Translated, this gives CASSVGLNEQFF.